This T cell receptor beta chain was found in a study of blood T cell repertoires in COVID-19. Study summary: T cells, B-cell-depleted T cells, or PBMCs provided the cDNA or gDNA that served as material.

This clone was seen once. Method: immunoSEQ multiplex PCR; TCRdb's copy keeps in-frame clones and lacks some. The sample lists 50,000 to 75,000 clones, about 90% occurring once. Sample: peripheral blood. The TCR comes from a man at least 80 years old in a cohort sampled during active COVID-19.

The CDR3 nucleotides read TGTGCCAGCAGCGTAGGGGGCGGGGCGTACCAAGAGACCCAGTACTTC. It encodes CASSVGGGAYQETQYF. The rearrangement uses TRBV9 and TRBJ2-5, with D possibly being TRBD2 (6 bases). This CDR3 contains 16 residues. The V end was cut by 0 bases, the J end by 0 bases, with 12 bases between. CDR1 is SGDLS and CDR2 is YYNGEE in the germline V gene.